This T cell receptor beta chain came from a study of human T cells and chemical hapten exposure. Study details: Throughout the approximately 25-week study, diphenylcyclopropenone was applied weekly to the patients' scalps. Study-wide points: Among TCRs, those above 1 in 1000 frequency were unaffected by DPC sensitization. Expanded TCRs produced significantly more large CDR3 similarity clusters than controls did.

Deletions cut 4 bases from V and 2 bases from J, with 20 bases between. Germline-derived CDR1 and CDR2 are PRHDT and FYEKMQ (reference sequence). The CDR3 has 17 residues. TCRdb ran MiXCR on the RACE reads and lists one entry per CDR3 protein. The sample lists fewer than 500,000 distinct CDR3 sequences; roughly 4.8% were seen once. Time point defined: patch test 1, 2 weeks after DPC sensitization. As for treatment: therapeutic diphenylcyclopropenone sensitization with weekly scalp DPC. Blood draws preceded each patch test application. This clonotype was recorded a few times. Its antigen is unknown. V is TRBV13 and J is TRBJ1-1, with a weak D call TRBD1 (5 bases). Specimen: whole blood, collected in connection with sensitization to the hapten diphenylcyclopropenone (DPC). The clonotype comes from a woman between 45 and 60 years old with alopecia areata. Some clones in this sample may be carry-over from other donors' samples. CDR3 nucleotides: TGTGCCAGCAGCTCGGCTAAGACAGCCACTTTAAACACTGAAGCTTTCTTT. Protein product: CASSSAKTATLNTEAFF. Drawing the rest from reference TRBV13 and TRBJ1-1, the complete variable domain is AAGVIQSPRHLIKEKRETATLKCYPIPRHDTVYWYQQGPGQDPQFLISFYEKMQSDKGSIPDRFSAQQFSDYHSELNMSSLELGDSALYFCASSSAKTATLNTEAFFGQGTRLTVV.